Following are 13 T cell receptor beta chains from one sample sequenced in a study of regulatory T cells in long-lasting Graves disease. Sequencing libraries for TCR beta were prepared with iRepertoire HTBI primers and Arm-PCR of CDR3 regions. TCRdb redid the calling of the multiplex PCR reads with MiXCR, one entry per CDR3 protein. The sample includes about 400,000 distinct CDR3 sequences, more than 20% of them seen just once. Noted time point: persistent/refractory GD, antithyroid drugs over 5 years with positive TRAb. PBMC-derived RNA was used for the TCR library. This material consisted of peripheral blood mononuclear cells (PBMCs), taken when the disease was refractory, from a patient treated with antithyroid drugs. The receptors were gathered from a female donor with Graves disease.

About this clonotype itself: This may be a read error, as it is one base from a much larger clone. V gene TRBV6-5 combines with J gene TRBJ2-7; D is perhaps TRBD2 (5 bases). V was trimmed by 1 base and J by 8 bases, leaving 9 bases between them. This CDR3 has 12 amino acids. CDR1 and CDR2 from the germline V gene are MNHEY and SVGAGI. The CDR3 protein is CASSYWGDQQYF. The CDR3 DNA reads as TGTGCCAGCAGTTACTGGGGAGACCAGCAGTACTTC.

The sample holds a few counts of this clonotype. CDR3 amino acids: CASSPYRSSGNTIYF. The CDR3, as DNA: TGTGCCAGCAGCCCTTACAGGAGCTCTGGAAACACCATATATTTT. The chain couples TRBV11-2 to TRBJ1-3, with TRBD1 as a possible D gene (5 bases). The CDR3 totals 15 residues. The germline V gene encodes CDR1 SGHAT and CDR2 FQNNGV. Trimming cost V 5 bases and J 0 bases, with 11 bases left between them.

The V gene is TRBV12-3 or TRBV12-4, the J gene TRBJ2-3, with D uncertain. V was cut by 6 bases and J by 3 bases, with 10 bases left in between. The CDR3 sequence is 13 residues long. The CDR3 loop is CASSQPETDTQYF. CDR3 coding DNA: TGTGCCAGCAGCCAACCGGAAACAGATACGCAGTATTTT.

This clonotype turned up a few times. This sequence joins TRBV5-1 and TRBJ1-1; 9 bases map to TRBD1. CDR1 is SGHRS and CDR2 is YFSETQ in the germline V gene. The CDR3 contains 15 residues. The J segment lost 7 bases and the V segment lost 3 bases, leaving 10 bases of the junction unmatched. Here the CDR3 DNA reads TGCGCCAGCAGCTGGGCGGACAGGGGAAATGTTGAAGCTTTCTTT. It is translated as CASSWADRGNVEAFF.

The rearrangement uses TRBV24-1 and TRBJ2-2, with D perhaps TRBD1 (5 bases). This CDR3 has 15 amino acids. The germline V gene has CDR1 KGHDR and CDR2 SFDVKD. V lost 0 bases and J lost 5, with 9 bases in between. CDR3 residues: CATSDLQGSTGELFF. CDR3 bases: TGTGCCACCAGTGATTTGCAGGGCTCGACCGGGGAGCTGTTTTTT.

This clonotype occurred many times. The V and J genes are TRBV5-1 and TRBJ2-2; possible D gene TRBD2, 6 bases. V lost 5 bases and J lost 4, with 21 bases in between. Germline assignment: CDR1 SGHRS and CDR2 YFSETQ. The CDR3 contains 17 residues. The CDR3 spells CASREDLTRSSTGELFF. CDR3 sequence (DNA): TGCGCCAGCAGGGAAGACCTGACTAGATCTTCCACCGGGGAGCTGTTTTTT.

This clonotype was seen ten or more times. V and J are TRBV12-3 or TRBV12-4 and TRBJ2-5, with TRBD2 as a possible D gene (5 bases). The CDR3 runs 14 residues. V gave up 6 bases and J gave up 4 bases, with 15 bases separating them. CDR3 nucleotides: TGTGCCAGCAGCCTCGGGATTGAGAGAGAGACCCAGTACTTC. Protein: CASSLGIERETQYF.

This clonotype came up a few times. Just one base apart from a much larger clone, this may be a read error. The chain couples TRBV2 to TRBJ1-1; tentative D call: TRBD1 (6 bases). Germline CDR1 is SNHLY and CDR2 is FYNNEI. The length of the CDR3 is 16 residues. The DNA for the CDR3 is TGTGCCAGCAGTGAAGCCTGGGGTCAGGGGAACACTGGAGCTTTCTTT. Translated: CASSEAWGQGNTGAFF.

This CDR3 is CASSATFEQYF. DNA of the CDR3: TGTGCCAGCAGTGCTACATTCGAGCAGTACTTC. The chain joins TRBV2 to TRBJ2-7, with D uncertain. The CDR3 totals 11 residues. The germline CDR1 and CDR2 sequences are SNHLY and FYNNEI. V was cut by 4 bases and J by 6 bases, with 7 bases left in between.

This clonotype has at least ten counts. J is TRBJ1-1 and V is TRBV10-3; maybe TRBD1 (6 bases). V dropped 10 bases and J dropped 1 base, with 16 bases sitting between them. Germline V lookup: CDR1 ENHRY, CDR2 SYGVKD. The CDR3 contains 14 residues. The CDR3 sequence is CATGTGTPNTEAFF. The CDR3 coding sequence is TGTGCCACTGGAACCGGGACACCGAACACTGAAGCTTTCTTT.

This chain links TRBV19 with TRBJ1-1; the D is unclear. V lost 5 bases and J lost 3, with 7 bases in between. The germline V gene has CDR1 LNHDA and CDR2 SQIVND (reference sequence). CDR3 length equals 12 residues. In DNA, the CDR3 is TGTGCCAGTAGTTGGGGTGACACTGAAGCTTTCTTT. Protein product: CASSWGDTEAFF.

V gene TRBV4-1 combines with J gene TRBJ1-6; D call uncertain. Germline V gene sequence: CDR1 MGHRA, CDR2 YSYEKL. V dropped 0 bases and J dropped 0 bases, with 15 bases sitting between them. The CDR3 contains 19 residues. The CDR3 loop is CASSQELDALSSYNSPLHF. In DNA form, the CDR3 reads TGCGCCAGCAGCCAAGAATTGGACGCGTTGAGCTCCTATAATTCACCCCTCCACTTT.

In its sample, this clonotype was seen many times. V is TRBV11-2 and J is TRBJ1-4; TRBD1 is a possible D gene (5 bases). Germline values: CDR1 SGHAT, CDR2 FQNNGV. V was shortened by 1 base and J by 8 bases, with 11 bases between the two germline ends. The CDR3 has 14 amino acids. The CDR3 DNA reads TGTGCCAGCAGCTTAGGACAGCCGGGGGAAAAACTGTTTTTT. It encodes CASSLGQPGEKLFF. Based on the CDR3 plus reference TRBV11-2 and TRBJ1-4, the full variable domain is EAGVAQSPRYKIIEKRQSVAFWCNPISGHATLYWYQQILGQGPKLLIQFQNNGVVDDSQLPKDRFSAERLKGVDSTLKIQPAKLEDSAVYLCASSLGQPGEKLFFGSGTQLSVL.